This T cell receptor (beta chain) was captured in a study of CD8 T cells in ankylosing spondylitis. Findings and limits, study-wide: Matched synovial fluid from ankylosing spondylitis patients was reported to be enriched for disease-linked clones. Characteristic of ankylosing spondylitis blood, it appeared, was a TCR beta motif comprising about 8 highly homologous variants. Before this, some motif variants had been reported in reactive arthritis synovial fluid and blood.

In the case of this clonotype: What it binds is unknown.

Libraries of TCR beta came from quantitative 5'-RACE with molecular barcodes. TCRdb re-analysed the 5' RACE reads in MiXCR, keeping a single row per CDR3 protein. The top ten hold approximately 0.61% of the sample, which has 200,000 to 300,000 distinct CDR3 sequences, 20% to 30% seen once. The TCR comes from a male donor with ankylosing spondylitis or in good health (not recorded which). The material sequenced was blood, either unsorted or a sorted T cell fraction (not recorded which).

The CDR3 nucleotides are TGTGCCTTCAGACCCCGGGGGCGGGTCTACTCTAGCACAGATACGCAGTATTTT. It translates to CAFRPRGRVYSSTDTQYF. The chain recombines TRBV2 with TRBJ2-3, with D perhaps TRBD1 or TRBD2 (6 bases each). The V gene's germline CDR1 is SNHLY and CDR2 FYNNEI. The CDR3 covers 18 residues. V was trimmed by 11 bases and J by 0 bases, leaving 27 bases between them.